This TCR beta chain was captured in a study of human T cells and chemical hapten exposure. The CDR3 is 14 amino acids. Germline V gives CDR1 MDHEN, CDR2 SYDVKM. V lost 1 base and J lost 3, with 7 bases in between. As for time point: patch test 2, 6 weeks after DPC sensitization. The treatment is: therapeutic diphenylcyclopropenone sensitization with weekly scalp DPC. A few counts support this clonotype. Antigen specificity is unknown. General study results and limits: Among expanded TCRs, significantly more large CDR3 similarity clusters formed than among controls. Unchanged with DPC sensitization were TCRs above 1 in 1000 frequency.

One entry per CDR3 protein, called by TCRdb with MiXCR from the RACE reads. The sample includes more than 75,000 distinct CDR3 sequences, approximately 9.3% of them seen just once. Here the sequenced sample was whole blood, taken in connection with sensitization to the hapten diphenylcyclopropenone (DPC). The V call is TRBV28, the J call TRBJ2-1, with D unclear. The TCR originated in a woman in her forties with alopecia areata. Some clones in this sample may be carry-over from other donors' samples. Here the CDR3 DNA reads TGTGCCAGCAGTTTATATGGCGACTACAATGAGCAGTTCTTC. Its translation: CASSLYGDYNEQFF.